Listed here are 29 T cell receptor beta chains from one sample, sequenced in a study of T cell responses to AZD1222 COVID-19 vaccine. The protocol was immunoSEQ multiplex PCR, while the TCRdb copy is restricted to in-frame clones and leaves out a portion. The sample lists roughly 120,000 clones, around 88% occurring once. The sample was peripheral blood, taken 28 days after the second AZD1222 dose. These receptors originate from an adult who received the AZD1222 COVID-19 vaccine.

The chain carries TRBV10-3 and TRBJ1-1; D remains ambiguous. Germline lookup yields CDR1 ENHRY and CDR2 SYGVKD. CDR3 length: 12 residues. V dropped 3 bases and J dropped 10 bases, with 12 bases sitting between them. The CDR3 region is CAISEPDTGAFF. CDR3 bases: TGTGCCATCAGTGAACCGGATACCGGAGCTTTCTTT.

As regards this clone: The junction shows a germline mismatch at one end, possibly a read error. The chain has TRBV4-1 and TRBJ1-2; D is ambiguous. The germline CDR1 and CDR2 sequences are MGHRA and YSYEKL. The CDR3 loop spans 14 amino acids. The CDR3 loop reads CASNQETDIRGYTF. The CDR3 DNA reads TGCGCCAGCAACCAAGAGACTGACATACGTGGCTACACCTTC.

The chain uses TRBV27 and TRBJ2-7; maybe TRBD2 (7 bases). The V and J ends lost 5 bases and 0 bases respectively, with 14 bases between them. CDR1 and CDR2 (germline): MNHEY, SMNVEV (reference sequence). The CDR3 is 15 amino acids. In nucleotides, the CDR3 is TGTGCCAGCAGTCCGGGGGGCCTGAGCTCCTACGAGCAGTACTTC. Its protein is CASSPGGLSSYEQYF.

J is TRBJ2-7 and V is TRBV6-5, with D possibly called TRBD1 or TRBD2 (5 bases each). Germline CDR1 MNHEY, CDR2 SVGAGI. V dropped 6 bases and J dropped 0 bases, with 15 bases sitting between them. This CDR3 region has 15 residues. CDR3 nucleotides: TGTGCCAGCAGCCCAAACCCAGGGAGCTCCTACGAGCAGTACTTC. Translating gives CASSPNPGSSYEQYF.

The chain uses TRBV15 and TRBJ1-2; D gene ambiguous. V was clipped by 1 base and J by 3 bases, with 9 bases between them. This CDR3 has 14 amino acids. Germline V CDR1 and CDR2: LNHNV, YYDKDF (reference sequence). The CDR3 here is CATSRGGGYYGYTF. The DNA for the CDR3 is TGTGCCACCAGCAGAGGGGGAGGGTACTATGGCTACACCTTC.

The chain couples TRBV6-5 to TRBJ1-2; 7 bases are a match to TRBD1. Germline lookup yields CDR1 MNHEY and CDR2 SVGAGI. Trimming at V came to 4 bases and at J to 8 bases, leaving 7 bases not matched to a gene. This CDR3 contains 13 residues. The CDR3 sequence: CASSSSTGFGYTF. In nucleotides, the CDR3 is TGTGCCAGCAGTTCATCGACAGGGTTCGGCTACACCTTC.

A few counts support this clone. This chain joins TRBV9 and TRBJ2-5; weak D call: TRBD1 (6 bases). V lost 4 bases, J lost 5 bases, and 18 bases lay in between. Germline CDR1 reads SGDLS; CDR2 reads YYNGEE. The CDR3 contains 15 residues. The CDR3 sequence is CASSPPGTTRETQYF. The CDR3 DNA reads as TGTGCCAGCAGCCCACCCGGGACAACCCGTGAGACCCAGTACTTC.

This clone was seen a single time. V is TRBV24-1 and J is TRBJ2-7; perhaps D is TRBD1 or TRBD2 (6 bases each). V was trimmed by 3 bases and J by 11 bases, leaving 10 bases between them. The length of the CDR3 is 11 residues. Germline CDR1 and CDR2: KGHDR and SFDVKD. CDR3 nucleotide sequence: TGTGCCACCAGTGATGGGGGGCGGAAGTACTTC. Encoded protein: CATSDGGRKYF.

This clone came up a few times. CDR3 protein: CASSSQGESEQFF. CDR3 coding DNA: TGTGCCAGCAGCTCACAGGGTGAGAGTGAGCAGTTCTTC. This sequence joins TRBV7-2 and TRBJ2-1, with D possibly matching TRBD1 (6 bases). Trimming pared 4 bases from V and 9 bases from J, leaving 13 bases between. The CDR3 loop spans 13 amino acids. The germline V gene encodes CDR1 SGHTA and CDR2 FQGNSA.

The chain carries TRBV5-1 and TRBJ1-6; maybe TRBD1 (5 bases). V gave up 0 bases and J gave up 11 bases, with 9 bases separating them. Per germline, CDR1 SGHRS and CDR2 YFSETQ. CDR3 length: 13 residues. The CDR3 spells CASSLAQGAPLHF. DNA of the CDR3: TGCGCCAGCAGCTTGGCGCAGGGAGCACCCCTCCACTTT.

J is TRBJ2-7 and V is TRBV6-6; D tentatively reads TRBD1 or TRBD2 (5 bases each). V was trimmed by 6 bases and J by 0 bases, leaving 12 bases between them. The CDR3 is 14 residues long. CDR1 and CDR2 from the germline V gene are MNHNY and SVGAGI (reference sequence). The CDR3 sequence: CASSPRDRSYEQYF. DNA for the CDR3: TGTGCCAGCAGCCCCCGGGACCGCTCCTACGAGCAGTACTTC.

V usage is TRBV5-1 and J usage is TRBJ1-6; D uncertain. Trimming shortened V by 0 bases and J by 8 bases, and 9 bases separated the two germline ends. The CDR3 loop spans 14 amino acids. Germline CDR1 and CDR2: SGHRS and YFSETQ. For the CDR3, the DNA is TGCGCCAGCAGCTTGGGATTTGGGGATTCACCCCTCCACTTT. Its translation: CASSLGFGDSPLHF.

J is TRBJ1-4 and V is TRBV5-6; D not resolved. V was trimmed by 0 bases and J by 7 bases, leaving 13 bases between them. Germline CDR1 reads SGHDT; CDR2 reads YYEEEE. The CDR3 loop spans 15 amino acids. The CDR3 here is CASSLGQSSGEKLFF. In DNA form, the CDR3 reads TGTGCCAGCAGCTTGGGGCAGTCGAGCGGTGAAAAACTGTTTTTT.

This clone was counted a few times. This rearrangement joins TRBV4-2 to TRBJ1-3, with D perhaps TRBD1 (6 bases). V gave up 0 bases and J gave up 3 bases, with 15 bases separating them. The CDR3 covers 17 residues. Germline V gives CDR1 LGHNA, CDR2 YNFKEQ. CDR3 sequence (DNA): TGTGCCAGCAGCCAAGACCGCCTCGGGGGCGATGGAAACACCATATATTTT. Its protein is CASSQDRLGGDGNTIYF.

The genes are TRBV5-1 and TRBJ2-2; 12 positions match TRBD2. Per germline, CDR1 SGHRS and CDR2 YFSETQ. The CDR3 loop spans 18 amino acids. V was clipped by 0 bases and J by 5 bases; unmatched bases: 8. The CDR3 is CASSLALAGGPETGELFF. For the CDR3, the DNA is TGCGCCAGCAGCTTGGCCCTAGCGGGGGGGCCTGAGACCGGGGAGCTGTTTTTT.

The table lists this clone with a few counts. The chain joins TRBV6-6 to TRBJ1-2, with D possibly TRBD1 on 6 matching bases. Germline CDR1 MNHNY, CDR2 SVGAGI (reference sequence). The CDR3 spans 13 residues. For the CDR3, the DNA is TGTGCTAGTGGGGACACTAATTACTATGGCTACACCTTC. It yields the protein CASGDTNYYGYTF.

The genes are TRBV7-3 and TRBJ2-3, with D possibly TRBD2 on 5 matching bases. The germline V gene has CDR1 SGHTA and CDR2 FQGTGA. The V gene lost 5 bases and the J gene lost 4 bases, with 16 bases spanning the gap. The CDR3 is made up of 15 amino acids. As DNA, the CDR3 is TGTGCCAGCAGCCCTCTGGTGGGGAGTTCAGATACGCAGTATTTT. Its translation: CASSPLVGSSDTQYF.

The rearrangement uses TRBV7-9 and TRBJ1-1; D remains ambiguous. CDR1 and CDR2 from the germline V gene are SEHNR and FQNEAQ (reference sequence). V was shortened by 4 bases and J by 1 base, with 1 base between the two germline ends. This CDR3 region has 11 residues. The DNA for the CDR3 is TGTGCCAGCAGCTGGAACACTGAAGCTTTCTTT. This encodes CASSWNTEAFF.

This chain joins TRBV7-9 and TRBJ2-5, with 7 bases aligning to TRBD2. The CDR3 is 14 residues long. The germline CDR1 and CDR2 sequences are SEHNR and FQNEAQ (reference sequence). J gave up 0 bases and V 5 bases, and 3 bases lay outside the gene matches. The chain's CDR3 is CASSQSGNQETQYF. The CDR3 DNA follows: TGTGCCAGCAGCCAAAGCGGGAACCAAGAGACCCAGTACTTC.

The gene calls are TRBV10-3 and TRBJ2-2, with D hard to call. CDR1 and CDR2 (germline): ENHRY, SYGVKD. The V end was cut by 0 bases, the J end by 7 bases, with 9 bases between. This CDR3 is 14 amino acids long. CDR3 loop: CAISESIRDGELFF. CDR3 bases: TGTGCCATCAGTGAGTCGATAAGGGACGGGGAGCTGTTTTTT.

V gene TRBV2 combines with J gene TRBJ1-3; D might be TRBD1 (5 bases). The CDR3 sequence is 14 residues long. Trimming removed 6 bases at V and 7 bases at J, with 16 bases between. The V gene's germline CDR1 is SNHLY and CDR2 FYNNEI. The CDR3 here is CASRGDAARNTIYF. The CDR3 region has the DNA TGTGCCAGCAGGGGGGACGCAGCACGGAACACCATATATTTT.

The J gene is TRBJ2-5, the V gene TRBV5-8; D remains unclear. V lost 6 bases to trimming and J lost 3 bases, with 12 bases between them. This CDR3 contains 13 residues. Per the germline V gene, CDR1 is SGHTS and CDR2 is YDEGEE. The CDR3 bases are TGTGCCAGCATAGGACGGTTTGAAGAGACCCAGTACTTC. This translates into CASIGRFEETQYF.

The chain employs TRBV7-9 and TRBJ2-5; D is ambiguous. In germline, CDR1 is SEHNR, CDR2 FQNEAQ (reference sequence). The V end lost 10 bases, the J end lost 4 bases, and 10 bases lay between the germline ends. The CDR3 sequence is 11 residues long. The CDR3 loop is CAIRFLETQYF. CDR3 in DNA: TGTGCCATCAGATTTCTAGAGACCCAGTACTTC.

V is TRBV6-2 or TRBV6-3 and J is TRBJ2-7; D gene uncertain. Germline V gene sequence: CDR1 MNHEY, CDR2 SVGEGT. The germline V and J ends were trimmed by 2 bases and 4 bases, with 3 bases remaining between them. The CDR3 loop spans 11 amino acids. CDR3 loop: CASSYAYEQYF. The DNA of the CDR3 is TGTGCCAGCAGTTACGCTTACGAGCAGTACTTC.

This chain uses TRBV7-9 with TRBJ1-5, with D possibly matching TRBD1 (6 bases). CDR3 length: 15 amino acids. Germline V gene sequence: CDR1 SEHNR, CDR2 FQNEAQ (reference sequence). Trimming shortened V by 1 base and J by 2 bases, and 9 bases separated the two germline ends. CDR3 region: CASSLVAGGNQPQHF. The CDR3, as DNA: TGTGCCAGCAGCTTAGTTGCAGGGGGCAATCAGCCCCAGCATTTT.

The CDR3 is CASTFNRGGNTEAFF. CDR3 in DNA: TGTGCCAGCACCTTTAACAGGGGCGGAAACACTGAAGCTTTCTTT. V is TRBV6-5 and J is TRBJ1-1; 7 bases align to TRBD1. V lost 7 bases, J lost 2 bases, and 10 bases stayed unmatched. The CDR3 is 15 amino acids. Germline CDR1 is MNHEY and CDR2 is SVGAGI.

The rearrangement links TRBV3-1 (or the pseudogene TRBV3-2) to TRBJ2-2; D is unclear. CDR1 and CDR2 (germline): LGHDT, YNNKEL (reference sequence). CDR3 length equals 14 residues. V was pared by 0 bases and J by 4 bases, with 6 bases between. DNA for the CDR3: TGTGCCAGCAGCCAAGAAACGGCCACCGGGGAGCTGTTTTTT. Translation gives CASSQETATGELFF.

The rearrangement links TRBV10-3 to TRBJ2-1; D tentatively fits TRBD1 or TRBD2 (5 bases each). V lost 6 bases and J lost 6, with 18 bases in between. This CDR3 spans 15 amino acids. Germline loops: CDR1 ENHRY, CDR2 SYGVKD. The CDR3 region is CAISETPGSLNEQFF. The CDR3 nucleotides read TGTGCCATCAGCGAGACGCCAGGGAGCCTCAATGAGCAGTTCTTC.

This clone was recorded only once. The gene calls are TRBV11-2 and TRBJ1-3; D is uncertain. Trimming left V 5 bases short and J 0 bases short, with 5 bases between. The CDR3 is made up of 13 amino acids. CDR1 and CDR2 (germline): SGHAT, FQNNGV. This CDR3 reads CASSPASGNTIYF. CDR3 sequence (DNA): TGTGCCAGCAGCCCAGCCTCTGGAAACACCATATATTTT.